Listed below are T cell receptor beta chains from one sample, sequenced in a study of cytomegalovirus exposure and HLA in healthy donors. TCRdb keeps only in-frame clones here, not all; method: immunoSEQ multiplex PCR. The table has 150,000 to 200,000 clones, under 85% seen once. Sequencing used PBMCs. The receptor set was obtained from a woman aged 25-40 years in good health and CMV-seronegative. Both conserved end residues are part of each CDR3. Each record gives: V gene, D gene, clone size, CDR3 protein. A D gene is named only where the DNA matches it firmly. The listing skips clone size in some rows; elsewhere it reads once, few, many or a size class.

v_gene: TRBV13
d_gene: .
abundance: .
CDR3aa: CASSLGASVGFAGANVLTF

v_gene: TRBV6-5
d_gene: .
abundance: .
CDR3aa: CASSSGSNYGYPF

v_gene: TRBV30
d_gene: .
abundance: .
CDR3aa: CAWNGGNYGYTF

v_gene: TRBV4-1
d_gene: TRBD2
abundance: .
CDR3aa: CASSRDILAGQETQYF

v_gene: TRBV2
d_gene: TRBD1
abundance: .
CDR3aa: CASSGTGGEKLFF

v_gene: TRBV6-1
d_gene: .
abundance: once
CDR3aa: CASSDVGHGELFF

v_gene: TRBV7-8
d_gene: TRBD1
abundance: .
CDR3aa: CASSERDRGREKGYTF

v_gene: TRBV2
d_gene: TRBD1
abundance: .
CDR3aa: CASSRDRGNEQYF

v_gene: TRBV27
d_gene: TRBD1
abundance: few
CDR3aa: CASSPRDREYTGELFF

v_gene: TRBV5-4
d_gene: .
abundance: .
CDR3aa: CASSYVQGGDGYTF

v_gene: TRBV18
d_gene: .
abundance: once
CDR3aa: CASSPGSDYGYTF

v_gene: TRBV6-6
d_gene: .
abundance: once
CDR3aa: CASSHRDPYEQYF

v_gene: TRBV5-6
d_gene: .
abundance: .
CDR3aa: CASSLDPARSTDTQYF

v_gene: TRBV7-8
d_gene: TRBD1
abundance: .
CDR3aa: CASSLAGTGNQPQHF

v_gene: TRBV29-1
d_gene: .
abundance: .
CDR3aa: CSAGMRQENTEAFF

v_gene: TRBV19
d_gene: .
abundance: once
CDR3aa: CASRAQIGGYTF

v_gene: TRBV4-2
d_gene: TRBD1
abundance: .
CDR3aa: CASSHLTGTGGSYEQYF

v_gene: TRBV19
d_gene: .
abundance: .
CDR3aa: CASSKIGGIRNNEQFF

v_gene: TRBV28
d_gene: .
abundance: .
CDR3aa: CASSLWSRSAYEQYF

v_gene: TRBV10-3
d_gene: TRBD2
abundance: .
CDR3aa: CAISEERGFQETQYF

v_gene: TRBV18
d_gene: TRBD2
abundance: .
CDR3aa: CASSRTSGSVYEQYF

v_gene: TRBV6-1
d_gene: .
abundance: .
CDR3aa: CASNGQVRDTQYF

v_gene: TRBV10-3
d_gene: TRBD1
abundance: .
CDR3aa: CAISPGTGDTYEQYF

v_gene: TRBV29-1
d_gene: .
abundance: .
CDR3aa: CSVSPQGTGELFF

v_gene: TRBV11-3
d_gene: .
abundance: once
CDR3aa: CASSYRREYPNEQFF

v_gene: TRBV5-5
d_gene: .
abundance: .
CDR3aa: CASSSPGSFLTGELFF

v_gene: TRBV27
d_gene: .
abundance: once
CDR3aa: CASSLSPDNYEQYF

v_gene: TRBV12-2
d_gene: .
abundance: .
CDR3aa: CASRSSGTSGRTVQYEQYF

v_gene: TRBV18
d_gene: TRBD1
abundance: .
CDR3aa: CASSSGDRGIYEQYF

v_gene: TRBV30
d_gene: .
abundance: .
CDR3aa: CAWSQIGRYTF

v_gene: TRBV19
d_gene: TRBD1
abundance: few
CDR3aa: CASSDRGGEKLFF

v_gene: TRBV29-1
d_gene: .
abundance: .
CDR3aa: CSVGESATVPFF

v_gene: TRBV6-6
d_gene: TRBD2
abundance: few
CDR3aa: CASSALTSGGTYEQYF

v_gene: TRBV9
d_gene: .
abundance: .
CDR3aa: CASSVGGGVNIKEKLFF

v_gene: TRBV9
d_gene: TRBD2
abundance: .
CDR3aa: CASSVLPGGGVGTGELFF

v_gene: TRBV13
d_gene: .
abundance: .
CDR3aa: CASSPPLGSRAEAFF

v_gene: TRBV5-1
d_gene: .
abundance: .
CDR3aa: CASSLDRVPETQYF

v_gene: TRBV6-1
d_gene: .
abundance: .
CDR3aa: CASRAMRRTYGELFF

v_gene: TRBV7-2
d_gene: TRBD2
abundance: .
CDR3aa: CASSLVGTSGVSYEQYF

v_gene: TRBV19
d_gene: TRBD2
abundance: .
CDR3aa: CASSIVGTNTRGEQYF

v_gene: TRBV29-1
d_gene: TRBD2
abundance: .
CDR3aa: CSVEGTSGGQETQYF

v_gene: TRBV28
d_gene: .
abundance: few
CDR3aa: CASVITGMNTEAFF

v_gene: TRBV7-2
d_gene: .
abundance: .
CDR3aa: CASSPQGGIETQYF

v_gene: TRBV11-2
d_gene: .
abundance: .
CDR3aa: CASSPPREGYTF

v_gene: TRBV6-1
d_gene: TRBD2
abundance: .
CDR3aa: CASSEDVAGVGSYNEQFF

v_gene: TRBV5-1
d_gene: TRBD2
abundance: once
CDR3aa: CASSSGLETDTQYF

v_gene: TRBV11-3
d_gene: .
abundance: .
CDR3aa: CASSSGGTSTYEQYF

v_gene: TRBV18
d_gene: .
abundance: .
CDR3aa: CASSPDSAPYEQYF